This is a list of T cell receptor beta chains from one sample in a study of long-term antiretroviral therapy in people with HIV. Repertoires were generated with immunoSEQ multiplex PCR, while TCRdb's copy carries only in-frame clones and drops some. The sample includes 20,000 to 25,000 clones, about 85% of them seen just once. Sample: unsorted PBMCs, taken 1.6 years after starting antiretroviral therapy. Receptors originate from a man between 40 and 49 years old with HIV. CDR3s leave out the opening cysteine and the closing phenylalanine or tryptophan. Each record gives: CDR3 length, D gene, V gene, CDR3 protein. A D gene is named only where the DNA matches it firmly.

12 NA TRBV6-1 ASRTRGAPYEQY
12 NA TRBV2 AGHRNSGANVLT
12 TRBD2 TRBV25-1 ATGGIAGQETQY
12 TRBD2 TRBV5-6 ASSLGLAWYEQY
12 NA TRBV7-2 ASSFTNSNQPQH
11 NA TRBV6-6 ASRIQGNQPQH
13 TRBD1 TRBV6-1 ASKPDRAPNTEAF
13 NA TRBV11-2 ASNLAGRIQETQY
12 NA TRBV9 ASSVADRSYEQY
11 NA TRBV5-6 ASNRQYNSPLH
14 NA TRBV9 ASRGGLNAGANVLT
11 NA TRBV2 ASSGLGANEQF
11 NA TRBV11-2 ASSSVIRDTQY
11 NA TRBV6-1 ASTGPPDYEQY
15 TRBD2 TRBV7-9 ASSLPRLASSYNEQF
15 NA TRBV5-1 ASSSRVRALNNQPQH
11 NA TRBV5-4 ASSLGSNSPLH
10 NA TRBV5-4 ASSLFLDTQY